One and the same sample provided the 17 T cell receptor beta chains below, sequenced in a study of blood T cell repertoires in COVID-19. The method was immunoSEQ multiplex PCR; TCRdb's version includes in-frame clones alone and lacks a portion of them. The sample holds approximately 170,000 clones, 65% to 85% seen once. Sequencing used PBMCs or T cells enriched from blood (not recorded which). All receptors derive from a woman aged 45 to 65 in a cohort exposed to, infected with or recovered from COVID-19 (not recorded which).

This chain joins TRBV10-3 and TRBJ2-2; TRBD1 matches at 8 bases. V was clipped by 10 bases and J by 4 bases; unmatched bases: 8. CDR1 ENHRY and CDR2 SYGVKD come from the germline V gene. The CDR3 loop spans 14 amino acids. Written as DNA, the CDR3 is TGTGCCACGTATCAGGGGGCGACCACCGGGGAGCTGTTTTTT. As protein: CATYQGATTGELFF.

This chain uses TRBV2 with TRBJ2-5, with D uncertain. The V gene's germline CDR1 is SNHLY and CDR2 FYNNEI. The V gene lost 1 base and the J gene lost 2 bases, with 14 bases spanning the gap. This CDR3 spans 16 amino acids. The CDR3 is CASSEGMRRAQETQYF. The CDR3 DNA sequence: TGTGCCAGCAGTGAAGGTATGCGGAGAGCACAAGAGACCCAGTACTTC.

Worth noting for this clone: This CDR3 is also generated by other DNA sequences in the sample. The V call is TRBV9, the J call TRBJ1-4; 8 positions match TRBD1. CDR1 is SGDLS and CDR2 is YYNGEE in the germline V gene. This CDR3 spans 14 amino acids. The V and J ends lost 2 bases and 7 bases, in that order; junction bases with no gene match: 4. The CDR3 nucleotides are TGTGCCAGCAGCGTCGCAGGGGGCGGTGAAAAACTGTTTTTT. This gives the protein CASSVAGGGEKLFF.

This clone occurred once. This rearrangement joins TRBV19 to TRBJ1-4; no clear D. The CDR3 has 14 residues. Looked up from germline, CDR1 is LNHDA and CDR2 is SQIVND (reference sequence). Trimming removed 0 bases at V and 7 bases at J, with 9 bases between. The CDR3 sequence is CASSIEAEGEKLFF. The CDR3 nucleotides are TGTGCCAGTAGTATAGAGGCCGAGGGTGAAAAACTGTTTTTT.

This sequence joins TRBV2 and TRBJ1-2; TRBD1 matches 8 bases. Germline CDR1 and CDR2: SNHLY and FYNNEI. After removal of 3 bases from V and 7 bases from J, the junction contained 10 bases not matched to a gene. The CDR3 contains 15 residues. The CDR3 sequence: CASSEPNRGEFGYTF. CDR3 in DNA: TGTGCCAGCAGTGAGCCCAACAGGGGGGAATTTGGCTACACCTTC. The full variable domain, in which reference TRBV2 and TRBJ1-2 provide the parts outside the CDR3, is EPEVTQTPSHQVTQMGQEVILRCVPISNHLYFYWYRQILGQKVEFLVSFYNNEISEKSEIFDDQFSVERPDGSNFTLKIRSTKLEDSAMYFCASSEPNRGEFGYTFGSGTRLTVV.

The chain joins TRBV30 to TRBJ2-2; 7 bases are shared with TRBD1. The CDR3 runs 12 residues. V was pared by 5 bases and J by 5 bases, with 2 bases of the junction left unmatched. Germline lookup yields CDR1 GTSNPN and CDR2 SVGIG (reference sequence). Here the CDR3 reads CAWPQGTGELFF. CDR3 nucleotide sequence: TGTGCCTGGCCACAGGGGACCGGGGAGCTGTTTTTT.

V and J are TRBV7-8 and TRBJ2-3, with D possibly being TRBD1 (7 bases). V was shortened by 3 bases and J by 6 bases, with 13 bases between the two germline ends. Germline lookup yields CDR1 SGHVS and CDR2 FQNEAQ. This CDR3 comprises 14 residues. CDR3 region: CASSLAGGSDTQYF. The CDR3 DNA follows: TGTGCCAGCAGCTTGGCAGGGGGGTCGGATACGCAGTATTTT.

The chain links TRBV7-9 to TRBJ2-7; no clear D. CDR3 length: 16 residues. CDR1 is SEHNR, CDR2 FQNEAQ, per germline (reference sequence). V shed 5 bases and J shed 0 bases, with 17 bases lying between them. The CDR3 loop reads CASSRETLFSSYEQYF. DNA of the CDR3: TGTGCCAGCAGCCGAGAGACACTTTTCAGCTCCTACGAGCAGTACTTC.

About this clone itself: A read error may account for a junction end that differs from germline. V and J are TRBV7-2 and TRBJ2-7, with TRBD2 as a possible D gene (6 bases). The CDR3 has 12 amino acids. Germline V gives CDR1 SGHTA, CDR2 FQGNSA. CDR3: CASSPSAGSLDF. CDR3 bases: TGTGCCAGCAGCCCCTCAGCGGGCAGCCTGGACTTC.

Only one count was recorded for this clone. The chain is built from TRBV4-3 and TRBJ2-7, with 8 bases aligning to TRBD1. CDR1 and CDR2 from the germline V gene are LGHNA and YSLEER. Germline trimming cut 3 bases from V and 2 bases from J; bases unmatched to any gene: 9. This CDR3 contains 16 residues. In DNA, the CDR3 is TGCGCCAGCAGCCAGCCTCCGGGACAGGTGGCCTACGAGCAGTACTTC. Translation: CASSQPPGQVAYEQYF.

The CDR3 region has the DNA TGTGCCAGCAGCCTAAGGACTAGCGGGTCATTCTTC. Encoded protein: CASSLRTSGSFF. The chain links TRBV12-3 or TRBV12-4 to TRBJ2-1; 11 positions agree with TRBD2. The CDR3 spans 12 residues. Germline trimming cut 6 bases from V and 16 bases from J; bases unmatched to any gene: 8.

The DNA of the CDR3 is TGTGCCAGCAGCCCCTCAGGCGAGCAGTACTTC. Translating gives CASSPSGEQYF. The chain carries TRBV6-2 or TRBV6-3 and TRBJ2-7; D is ambiguous. CDR3 size: 11 residues. Germline values: CDR1 MNHEY, CDR2 SVGEGT. V was clipped by 6 bases and J by 6 bases, with 9 bases between them.

V gene TRBV9 combines with J gene TRBJ2-2, with 10 bases aligning to TRBD2. CDR3 length: 19 residues. The V gene end was trimmed by 4 bases and the J gene end by 8 bases; junction bases not matched to a gene: 20. Germline-derived CDR1 and CDR2 are SGDLS and YYNGEE. CDR3 DNA: TGTGCCAGCAGCCAGGAGCTAGCGGGGGCCGCGCTGGTCCCGGGGGAGCTGTTTTTT. Amino acid sequence: CASSQELAGAALVPGELFF.

The chain carries TRBV19 and TRBJ2-4, with D tentatively TRBD2 (5 bases). CDR1 is LNHDA and CDR2 is SQIVND in the germline V gene (reference sequence). V shed 0 bases and J shed 2 bases, with 17 bases lying between them. The CDR3 has 18 residues. The CDR3 protein is CASSIDAGGLDPKNIQYF. In nucleotides, the CDR3 is TGTGCCAGTAGTATAGACGCGGGCGGACTGGACCCCAAAAACATTCAGTACTTC.

The V gene is TRBV29-1, the J gene TRBJ1-3, with D hard to call. Looked up from germline, CDR1 is SQVTM and CDR2 is ANQGSEA. Trimming pared 6 bases from V and 3 bases from J, leaving 9 bases between. The CDR3 runs to 12 residues. CDR3 residues: CSVRVGGNTIYF. CDR3 bases: TGCAGCGTGAGGGTGGGTGGAAACACCATATATTTT. Looking up the rest from reference TRBV29-1 and TRBJ1-3 gives the full variable domain: SAVISQKPSRDICQRGTSLTIQCQVDSQVTMMFWYRQQPGQSLTLIATANQGSEATYESGFVIDKFPISRPNLTFSTLTVSNMSPEDSSIYLCSVRVGGNTIYFGEGSWLTVV.

The chain links TRBV6-1 to TRBJ1-1, with D possibly matching TRBD1 (5 bases). The CDR3 covers 16 residues. The germline V and J ends were trimmed by 3 bases and 0 bases, with 14 bases remaining between them. Germline V gives CDR1 MNHNS, CDR2 SASEGT. CDR3 in amino acids: CASSDEFGGLNTEAFF. CDR3 nucleotide sequence: TGTGCCAGCAGTGACGAGTTCGGGGGACTGAACACTGAAGCTTTCTTT.

The chain uses TRBV7-6 and TRBJ2-7; 7 nucleotides agree with TRBD1. J gave up 7 bases and V 0 bases, and 3 bases lay outside the gene matches. Germline V CDR1 and CDR2: SGHVS, FNYEAQ. The CDR3 contains 13 residues. CDR3 in DNA: TGTGCCAGCAGCTTAGCCGAACAGGGGGAGCAGTACTTC. This translates into CASSLAEQGEQYF.